The 26 T cell receptor beta chains listed next were all sequenced from one sample in a study of cytomegalovirus exposure and HLA in healthy donors. The PCR contained 60 Vbeta and 13 Jbeta primers. Clones were sequenced by immunoSEQ multiplex PCR, and TCRdb holds only the in-frame ones, with some missing. This table holds 63,000 or so clones, around 80% found once. The source material was PBMCs. Receptors originate from a woman aged 30 to 39 in good health and CMV-seronegative.

The chain combines TRBV30 with TRBJ1-2; the match to TRBD1 covers 8 bases. The CDR3 runs to 13 residues. With 5 bases clipped from V and 3 bases from J, the junction kept 5 bases outside the gene matches. Germline V gives CDR1 GTSNPN, CDR2 SVGIG (reference sequence). Written as DNA, the CDR3 is TGTGCCTGGGCCACAGGGGGAGACTATGGCTACACCTTC. Its translation: CAWATGGDYGYTF.

The rearrangement links TRBV4-1 to TRBJ1-1; 8 bases fit TRBD1. CDR3 length: 14 residues. Looked up from germline, CDR1 is MGHRA and CDR2 is YSYEKL. V dropped 3 bases and J dropped 4; count of bases not matched to a gene: 4. The CDR3 is CASSQNTGGTEAFF. The CDR3 nucleotides are TGCGCCAGCAGCCAGAATACAGGGGGCACTGAAGCTTTCTTT.

The chain employs TRBV11-2 and TRBJ2-7, with D maybe TRBD2 (5 bases). CDR3 length equals 15 residues. Per germline, CDR1 SGHAT and CDR2 FQNNGV. V dropped 1 base and J dropped 3 bases, with 13 bases sitting between them. The CDR3 DNA is TGTGCCAGCAGCTTAGGCGGAGGCCGATACTACGAGCAGTACTTC. It encodes CASSLGGGRYYEQYF.

The chain uses TRBV18 and TRBJ2-1; TRBD2 matches 7 bases. V shed 3 bases, J shed 10 bases, and the junction held 6 bases outside the gene matches. Per the germline V gene, CDR1 is KGHSH and CDR2 is LQKENI. This CDR3 is built from 13 residues. CDR3 sequence reads: CASSPPVLAEQFF. Here the CDR3 DNA reads TGTGCCAGCTCACCGCCGGTACTAGCGGAGCAGTTCTTC. Combining the CDR3 with reference TRBV18 and TRBJ2-1 gives the whole variable domain NAGVMQNPRHLVRRRGQEARLRCSPMKGHSHVYWYRQLPEEGLKFMVYLQKENIIDESGMPKERFSAEFPKEGPSILRIQQVVRGDSAAYFCASSPPVLAEQFFGPGTRLTVL.

The chain has TRBV15 and TRBJ2-7; D perhaps matches TRBD2 (6 bases). The V end lost 2 bases, the J end lost 4 bases, and 15 bases lay between the germline ends. This CDR3 is 15 amino acids long. Germline CDR1 is LNHNV and CDR2 is YYDKDF (reference sequence). The CDR3 DNA is TGTGCCACCAGCAGAAATGGACTTAGCGGTTACGAGCAGTACTTC. It specifies CATSRNGLSGYEQYF.

The gene calls are TRBV30 and TRBJ1-2; D is unresolved. Germline V lookup: CDR1 GTSNPN, CDR2 SVGIG (reference sequence). The CDR3 consists of 12 residues. Trimming took off 0 bases at V and 8 bases at J, with 10 bases between the two ends. CDR3 bases: TGTGCCTGGAGTGTTACCCCTGCGGGCTACACCTTC. Protein sequence: CAWSVTPAGYTF.

The chain carries TRBV6-5 and TRBJ2-2, with a possible D match to TRBD2 (6 bases). The CDR3 is made up of 16 amino acids. From germline, CDR1 is MNHEY and CDR2 SVGAGI. V lost 0 bases to trimming and J lost 5 bases, with 13 bases between them. For the CDR3, the DNA is TGTGCCAGCAGTTACTCCCAGGGAGGATGGACCGGGGAGCTGTTTTTT. Translation: CASSYSQGGWTGELFF.

This chain joins TRBV6-5 and TRBJ1-5; D gene unclear. Germline-derived CDR1 and CDR2 are MNHEY and SVGAGI. Trimming left V 6 bases short and J 0 bases short, with 6 bases between. The CDR3 runs to 13 residues. The CDR3 nucleotides read TGTGCCAGCAGCCCCTATAGCAATCAGCCCCAGCATTTT. The encoded protein is CASSPYSNQPQHF.

The CDR3 nucleotides read TGTGCCAGCAGCTCGATACGGGACTTTACGCAGTATTTT. Residues: CASSSIRDFTQYF. V usage is TRBV11-2 and J usage is TRBJ2-3; weak D call: TRBD2 (6 bases). Between the trimmed V and J ends, which lost 4 bases and 8 bases, there was a span of 13 bases. This CDR3 comprises 13 residues. Germline V CDR1 and CDR2: SGHAT, FQNNGV. The variable domain in full, completed from reference TRBV11-2 and TRBJ2-3, reads EAGVAQSPRYKIIEKRQSVAFWCNPISGHATLYWYQQILGQGPKLLIQFQNNGVVDDSQLPKDRFSAERLKGVDSTLKIQPAKLEDSAVYLCASSSIRDFTQYFGPGTRLTVL.

The CDR3 nucleotides read TGCGCCAGCAGCCTTCAATCGGGAGGGGCCCCGTTCTACGAGCAGTACTTC. Protein sequence: CASSLQSGGAPFYEQYF. The V gene is TRBV4-3, the J gene TRBJ2-7; TRBD2 matches 8 bases. From germline, CDR1 is LGHNA and CDR2 YSLEER. V lost 4 bases to trimming and J lost 3 bases; unmatched junction nucleotides: 14. This CDR3 has 17 residues.

The gene calls are TRBV6-1 and TRBJ1-5; 8 bases map to TRBD1. J lost 5 bases, V lost 6 bases, and 6 bases had no gene match. Germline V gene sequence: CDR1 MNHNS, CDR2 SASEGT. The CDR3 totals 14 residues. The CDR3 sequence is CASSQGALDQPQHF. DNA for the CDR3: TGTGCCAGCAGCCAGGGGGCTTTGGATCAGCCCCAGCATTTT.

This clone appeared once. The chain combines TRBV12-5 with TRBJ1-1; D is perhaps TRBD1 (6 bases). The CDR3 covers 17 residues. V lost 0 bases and J 0 bases, leaving 14 bases between the germline ends. In germline, CDR1 is LGHNT, CDR2 FRNRAP. The CDR3 DNA follows: TGTGCTAGTGGTTTGGTAGCGGGGGCGGCGGTGAACACTGAAGCTTTCTTT. Protein sequence: CASGLVAGAAVNTEAFF. Based on the CDR3 plus reference TRBV12-5 and TRBJ1-1, the full variable domain is DARVTQTPRHKVTEMGQEVTMRCQPILGHNTVFWYRQTMMQGLELLAYFRNRAPLDDSGMPKDRFSAEMPDATLATLKIQPSEPRDSAVYFCASGLVAGAAVNTEAFFGQGTRLTVV.

J is TRBJ1-5 and V is TRBV4-1; tentatively, D is TRBD1 (6 bases). The CDR3 has 15 amino acids. Looked up from germline, CDR1 is MGHRA and CDR2 is YSYEKL. V lost 1 base, J lost 6 bases, and 13 bases lay in between. CDR3 in DNA: TGCGCCAGCAGCCAAGGGGTACAGGGCGGTCAGCCCCAGCATTTT. Translating it yields CASSQGVQGGQPQHF.

CDR3 in amino acids: CASSLGKSWRGVRETQYF. As DNA, the CDR3 is TGTGCCAGCAGCTTAGGGAAGAGTTGGCGGGGGGTCCGGGAGACCCAGTACTTC. V is TRBV7-8 and J is TRBJ2-5; TRBD2 agrees at 8 bases. V shed 1 base and J 5 bases; nucleotides not matched to a gene: 15. The length of the CDR3 is 18 residues. In germline, CDR1 is SGHVS, CDR2 FQNEAQ.

The chain is built from TRBV10-2 and TRBJ2-5, with 7 bases that match TRBD1. Germline CDR1 reads WSHSY; CDR2 reads SAAADI. The CDR3 is made up of 14 amino acids. The ends lost 7 bases at V and 2 bases at J; junction bases unmatched: 7. Here the CDR3 reads CASKGRGKQETQYF. The CDR3, as DNA: TGCGCCAGCAAGGGCAGGGGGAAACAAGAGACCCAGTACTTC.

V gene TRBV7-8 combines with J gene TRBJ2-7; D call uncertain. V was pared by 2 bases and J by 2 bases, with 16 bases between. Looked up from germline, CDR1 is SGHVS and CDR2 is FQNEAQ. The CDR3 sequence is 16 residues long. DNA of the CDR3: TGTGCCAGCAGCTTAATCGCAGCGTACTTCACCTACGAGCAGTACTTC. Translating gives CASSLIAAYFTYEQYF. The full variable domain, completed using reference TRBV7-8 and TRBJ2-7, is GAGVSQSPRYKVAKRGQDVALRCDPISGHVSLFWYQQALGQGPEFLTYFQNEAQLDKSGLPSDRFFAERPEGSVSTLKIQRTQQEDSAVYLCASSLIAAYFTYEQYFGPGTRLTVT.

The chain couples TRBV28 to TRBJ2-7, with TRBD1 matching over 10 bases. The germline gives CDR1 MDHEN, CDR2 SYDVKM. The CDR3 runs to 15 residues. The V segment lost 4 bases and the J segment 2 bases; nucleotides outside the gene matches: 5. The CDR3 DNA follows: TGTGCCAGCAGTTCTCGACAGGGGGCGACCTACGAGCAGTACTTC. Residues: CASSSRQGATYEQYF.

The V and J genes are TRBV12-5 and TRBJ2-2; tentative D call: TRBD2 (6 bases). Germline V lookup: CDR1 LGHNT, CDR2 FRNRAP. This CDR3 comprises 19 residues. The germline V and J ends were trimmed by 0 bases and 3 bases, with 20 bases remaining between them. The CDR3 region is CASGLVIGGSYEDTGELFF. CDR3 in DNA: TGTGCTAGTGGTTTGGTAATCGGGGGATCATATGAAGACACCGGGGAGCTGTTTTTT.

This sequence joins TRBV7-9 and TRBJ1-1; possibly TRBD1 for D (6 bases). Germline CDR1 and CDR2: SEHNR and FQNEAQ (reference sequence). The CDR3 consists of 14 residues. Deletions cut 5 bases from V and 6 bases from J, with 16 bases between. The CDR3 loop reads CASSRKGGAAEAFF. The CDR3 bases are TGTGCCAGCAGCCGAAAAGGGGGGGCCGCTGAAGCTTTCTTT.

CDR3 coding DNA: TGTGCCAGCAGCTCCGGTTGGGGGGGCCGGGGCGAGCAGTACTTC. Amino acid sequence: CASSSGWGGRGEQYF. The chain links TRBV5-4 to TRBJ2-7; D might be TRBD2 (7 bases). Germline V gene data show CDR1 as SGHNT and CDR2 as YYREEE (reference sequence). The CDR3 runs to 15 residues. V lost 3 bases and J 6 bases, leaving 19 bases between the germline ends.

This clone has a handful of counts. The chain couples TRBV23-1 to TRBJ1-5; 8 nucleotides agree with TRBD1. TRBV23-1 is an ORF; its function is uncertain. The J segment lost 9 bases and the V segment lost 3 bases, leaving 16 bases of the junction unmatched. The CDR3 runs to 17 residues. The CDR3 nucleotides are TGCGCCAGCAGTCAGCAGTTCGGAGGACAGGGTAAATTGCCCCAGCATTTT. Residues: CASSQQFGGQGKLPQHF.

The chain couples TRBV25-1 to TRBJ2-2; D is uncertain. With 8 bases removed from V and 4 bases from J, the gap between germline ends came to 8 bases. Germline CDR1 reads MGHDK; CDR2 reads SYGVNS. The CDR3 loop spans 12 amino acids. The CDR3 region has the DNA TGTGCCAGCGGCAGAAGCACCGGGGAGCTGTTTTTT. Translated: CASGRSTGELFF.

CDR3 bases: TGTGCCATCAGTGTCCGGGACAACGAGCAGTACTTC. Amino acid sequence: CAISVRDNEQYF. This chain connects TRBV10-3 to TRBJ2-7, with a tentative D call TRBD1 (6 bases). The CDR3 has 12 amino acids. Between the trimmed V and J ends, which lost 4 bases and 5 bases, there was a span of 9 bases. CDR1 is ENHRY and CDR2 is SYGVKD in the germline V gene.

This chain connects TRBV9 to TRBJ1-4, with TRBD1 as a possible D gene (6 bases). This CDR3 is 13 amino acids long. The germline V gene has CDR1 SGDLS and CDR2 YYNGEE. V lost 3 bases and J 8 bases, leaving 11 bases between the germline ends. The CDR3 spells CASSGQGREKLFF. DNA of the CDR3: TGTGCCAGCAGCGGCCAGGGGAGAGAAAAACTGTTTTTT.

The genes are TRBV7-9 and TRBJ1-1, with TRBD1 as a possible D gene (6 bases). From germline, CDR1 is SEHNR and CDR2 FQNEAQ (reference sequence). Trimming removed 4 bases at V and 7 bases at J, with 10 bases between. The CDR3 is 12 amino acids. In DNA form, the CDR3 reads TGTGCCAGCAGCTCCGGACAGCATGAAGCTTTCTTT. Protein sequence: CASSSGQHEAFF.

This clone was seen a few times. V usage is TRBV7-2 and J usage is TRBJ2-1; no definite D call. With 5 bases removed from V and 10 bases from J, the gap between germline ends came to 12 bases. Germline V gene data show CDR1 as SGHTA and CDR2 as FQGNSA. This CDR3 is built from 12 residues. The CDR3 DNA follows: TGTGCCAGCAGCAGATTCAATAGCGAGCAGTTCTTC. Protein sequence: CASSRFNSEQFF.